Described below is a single T cell receptor beta chain sequence and its context. The sample belongs to a study of identifying expanded T cells in peripheral blood. The V gene end was trimmed by 7 bases and the J gene end by 7 bases; junction bases not matched to a gene: 6. Germline loops: CDR1 PRHDT, CDR2 FYEKMQ (reference sequence). This CDR3 spans 13 amino acids. Some clones are missing from TCRdb's copy, which holds only in-frame ones; the method was immunoSEQ multiplex PCR. The data show around 130,000 clones, roughly 90% seen once. The sample comprised blood. This sequence joins TRBV13 and TRBJ2-1; TRBD2 agrees at 8 bases. The TCR comes from a person between 18 and 75 years old in good health. DNA for the CDR3: TGTGCCAGCATTTCGGGAGGGGGGAATGAGCAGTTCTTC. Translating gives CASISGGGNEQFF.